One and the same sample provided the 20 T cell receptor beta chains below, sequenced in a study of T cell responses to AZD1222 COVID-19 vaccine. Profiling relied on immunoSEQ multiplex PCR, and the TCRdb table lists in-frame clones only, not all of them. The repertoire includes about 100,000 clones, nearly 90% of them detected once, and 2.5% to 3% sits in the top ten. The sequenced sample was peripheral blood, obtained on day 0 of AZD1222 vaccination. These receptors were taken from an adult in good health.

The CDR3 loop is CASSVTYEQFF. The CDR3 DNA follows: TGTGCCAGCAGCGTGACTTATGAGCAGTTCTTC. V and J are TRBV7-2 and TRBJ2-1; unclear D gene. Trimming took 5 bases from V and 8 from J, leaving 7 bases between them. Germline V gives CDR1 SGHTA, CDR2 FQGNSA. This CDR3 region has 11 residues.

The gene calls are TRBV5-4 and TRBJ1-1; D call uncertain. V lost 0 bases to trimming and J lost 0 bases, with 9 bases between them. The CDR3 covers 15 residues. The germline CDR1 and CDR2 sequences are SGHNT and YYREEE (reference sequence). The CDR3 reads CASSLVTGMNTEAFF. The CDR3 nucleotides are TGTGCCAGCAGCTTGGTCACGGGGATGAACACTGAAGCTTTCTTT.

The chain is built from TRBV6-2 or TRBV6-3 and TRBJ2-4; D may be TRBD1 (6 bases). The V gene's germline CDR1 is MNHEY and CDR2 SVGEGT. The CDR3 consists of 14 residues. Trimming removed 6 bases at V and 6 bases at J, with 15 bases between. The DNA for the CDR3 is TGTGCCAGCAGCCCCGGGACACCCGGAAACATTCAGTACTTC. It specifies CASSPGTPGNIQYF.

The V gene is TRBV5-1, the J gene TRBJ2-7; TRBD1 matches 8 bases. Per the germline V gene, CDR1 is SGHRS and CDR2 is YFSETQ. This CDR3 is built from 14 residues. The V and J ends lost 3 bases and 6 bases, in that order; junction bases with no gene match: 8. The CDR3 nucleotides are TGCGCCAGCAGCTCAGGACAGGGCTATAGCGAGCAGTACTTC. Its translation: CASSSGQGYSEQYF.

Only one count was recorded for this clone. The chain joins TRBV9 to TRBJ2-2; tentative D call: TRBD1 (5 bases). The CDR3 is 14 residues long. Germline V gene data show CDR1 as SGDLS and CDR2 as YYNGEE. The V gene lost 1 base and the J gene lost 6 bases, with 10 bases spanning the gap. The CDR3 spells CASSVSGFPGELFF. CDR3 DNA: TGTGCCAGCAGCGTATCAGGGTTCCCCGGGGAGCTGTTTTTT. The full variable domain, with the rest looked up from reference TRBV9 and TRBJ2-2, is DSGVTQTPKHLITATGQRVTLRCSPRSGDLSVYWYQQSLDQGLQFLIQYYNGEERAKGNILERFSAQQFPDLHSELNLSSLELGDSALYFCASSVSGFPGELFFGEGSRLTVL.

The J gene is TRBJ1-5, the V gene TRBV29-1; D perhaps matches TRBD1 (6 bases). This CDR3 is 13 amino acids long. The V gene lost 5 bases and the J gene lost 4 bases, with 12 bases spanning the gap. Germline V CDR1 and CDR2: SQVTM, ANQGSEA. The CDR3 DNA reads as TGCAGCGTTACGGACAGCCTTAATCAGCCCCAGCATTTT. This codes for CSVTDSLNQPQHF.

V gene TRBV5-6 combines with J gene TRBJ2-7; D gene ambiguous. Trimming cost V 3 bases and J 7 bases, with 11 bases left between them. There are 12 residues in the CDR3. Germline V gene lookup returns CDR1 SGHDT and CDR2 YYEEEE. CDR3 residues: CASSSGSREQYF. In DNA form, the CDR3 reads TGTGCCAGCAGCTCCGGAAGTCGGGAGCAGTACTTC.

The chain combines TRBV18 with TRBJ2-1; D is possibly TRBD2 (6 bases). V lost 2 bases and J 4 bases, leaving 18 bases between the germline ends. Germline V gene sequence: CDR1 KGHSH, CDR2 LQKENI. The CDR3 runs 17 residues. The CDR3 region has the DNA TGTGCCAGCTCACCAGCGCGGGGCCCCCGGGGTTACAATGAGCAGTTCTTC. This codes for CASSPARGPRGYNEQFF.

The J gene is TRBJ1-1, the V gene TRBV6-5; D unresolved. Germline V gene sequence: CDR1 MNHEY, CDR2 SVGAGI. V lost 5 bases and J lost 8, with 6 bases in between. This CDR3 region has 10 residues. CDR3 sequence (DNA): TGTGCCAGCAGTCCGGGGGAAGCTTTCTTT. This gives the protein CASSPGEAFF.

This chain connects TRBV24-1 to TRBJ2-1; D gene unclear. The V end was cut by 5 bases, the J end by 3 bases, with 19 bases between. The germline V gene encodes CDR1 KGHDR and CDR2 SFDVKD. This CDR3 comprises 17 residues. CDR3 DNA: TGTGCCACCAGTGGGACCACTGGGCAAGTCAGCTACAATGAGCAGTTCTTC. Amino acid sequence: CATSGTTGQVSYNEQFF.

This CDR3 reads CASSVGGSQAFEQFF. The DNA for the CDR3 is TGTGCCAGCAGCGTAGGAGGGTCCCAGGCCTTTGAGCAGTTCTTC. The chain employs TRBV9 and TRBJ2-1; D is perhaps TRBD2 (5 bases). CDR3 size: 15 residues. The V gene's germline CDR1 is SGDLS and CDR2 YYNGEE. The V gene lost 0 bases and the J gene lost 9 bases, with 16 bases spanning the gap.

The chain has TRBV10-3 and TRBJ1-3; D gene unclear. Germline assignment: CDR1 ENHRY and CDR2 SYGVKD. Trimming removed 3 bases from V and 0 bases from J, with 6 bases in between. The CDR3 spans 14 residues. The CDR3 region is CAISDNHSGNTIYF. The CDR3 coding sequence is TGTGCCATCAGTGATAACCACTCTGGAAACACCATATATTTT.

The V call is TRBV6-2 or TRBV6-3, the J call TRBJ1-6; D not certain. The CDR3 contains 14 residues. CDR1 is MNHEY and CDR2 is SVGEGT in the germline V gene. Trimming removed 1 base from V and 7 bases from J, with 8 bases in between. CDR3 sequence: CASSYLPINSPLHF. Written as DNA, the CDR3 is TGTGCCAGCAGTTACTTACCGATAAATTCACCCCTCCACTTT.

V is TRBV18 and J is TRBJ1-4; 7 nucleotides agree with TRBD1. Trimming took 5 bases from V and 9 from J; bases not matched to a gene: 12. Germline assignment: CDR1 KGHSH and CDR2 LQKENI. The CDR3 spans 15 residues. The CDR3 DNA follows: TGTGCCAGCTCAATTTTCACAGGGGACATTCAAAAACTGTTTTTT. Amino acids: CASSIFTGDIQKLFF.

The V gene is TRBV5-4, the J gene TRBJ1-3, with D possibly matching TRBD1 (5 bases). Germline CDR1 and CDR2: SGHNT and YYREEE (reference sequence). The V gene lost 0 bases and the J gene lost 3 bases, with 7 bases spanning the gap. The CDR3 totals 14 residues. The CDR3: CASSLGGGGNTIYF. CDR3 nucleotide sequence: TGTGCCAGCAGCTTGGGGGGCGGTGGAAACACCATATATTTT.

This clone was seen just once. J is TRBJ1-2 and V is TRBV7-9; possibly TRBD1 for D (6 bases). Germline CDR1 SEHNR, CDR2 FQNEAQ (reference sequence). With 0 bases removed from V and 6 bases from J, the gap between germline ends came to 17 bases. The CDR3 extends over 16 amino acids. The CDR3 reads CASSLANLAQGHGYTF. CDR3 in DNA: TGTGCCAGCAGCTTAGCGAATTTGGCACAGGGTCATGGCTACACCTTC.

The rearrangement joins TRBV12-3 or TRBV12-4 to TRBJ1-1; tentatively, D is TRBD1 (6 bases). Trimming stripped 3 bases from V and 4 bases from J, with 9 bases between. CDR3 length: 13 amino acids. The CDR3 region is CASSFGGRTEAFF. Here the CDR3 DNA reads TGTGCCAGCAGTTTTGGGGGCCGCACTGAAGCTTTCTTT.

The chain joins TRBV7-3 to TRBJ2-2, with D possibly being TRBD1 (6 bases). This CDR3 spans 18 amino acids. CDR1 is SGHTA, CDR2 FQGTGA, per germline. V lost 4 bases and J 6 bases, leaving 24 bases between the germline ends. The CDR3: CASSSRTITTGNAGELFF. The CDR3 DNA reads TGTGCCAGCAGCTCACGCACAATTACAACAGGGAATGCCGGGGAGCTGTTTTTT.

The gene calls are TRBV6-5 and TRBJ2-7; TRBD1 matches at 9 bases. V shed 6 bases and J 2 bases; nucleotides not matched to a gene: 2. The germline V gene encodes CDR1 MNHEY and CDR2 SVGAGI. The CDR3 extends over 13 amino acids. DNA of the CDR3: TGTGCCAGCAGGGACAGGGGACCCTACGAGCAGTACTTC. Protein: CASRDRGPYEQYF.

The chain couples TRBV14 to TRBJ2-1, with D perhaps TRBD2 (6 bases). The CDR3 contains 15 residues. The germline gives CDR1 SGHDN, CDR2 FVKESK. V lost 3 bases and J 6 bases, leaving 15 bases between the germline ends. This CDR3 reads CASSHRREARNEQFF. The CDR3 DNA is TGTGCCAGCAGCCACCGAAGGGAGGCTCGCAATGAGCAGTTCTTC.